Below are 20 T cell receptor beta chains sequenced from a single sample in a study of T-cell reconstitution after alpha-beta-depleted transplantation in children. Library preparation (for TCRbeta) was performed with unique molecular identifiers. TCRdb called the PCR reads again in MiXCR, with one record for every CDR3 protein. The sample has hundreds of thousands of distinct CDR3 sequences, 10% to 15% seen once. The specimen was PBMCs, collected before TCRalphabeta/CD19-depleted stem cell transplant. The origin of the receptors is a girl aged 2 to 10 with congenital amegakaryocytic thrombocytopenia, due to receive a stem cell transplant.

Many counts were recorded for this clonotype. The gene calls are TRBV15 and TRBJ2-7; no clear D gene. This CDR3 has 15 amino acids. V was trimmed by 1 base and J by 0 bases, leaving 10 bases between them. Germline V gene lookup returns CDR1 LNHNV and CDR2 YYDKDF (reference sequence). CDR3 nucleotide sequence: TGTGCCACCAGCAGAGCGCCTCCGAGCTCCTACGAGCAGTACTTC. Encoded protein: CATSRAPPSSYEQYF.

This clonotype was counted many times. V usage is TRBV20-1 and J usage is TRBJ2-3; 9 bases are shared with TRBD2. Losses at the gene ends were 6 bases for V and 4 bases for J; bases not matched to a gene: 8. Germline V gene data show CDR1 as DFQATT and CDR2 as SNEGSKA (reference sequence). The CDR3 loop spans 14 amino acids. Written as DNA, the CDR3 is TGCAGTGCCGCCGGGACTAGCAAGTCAGATACGCAGTATTTT. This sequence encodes CSAAGTSKSDTQYF.

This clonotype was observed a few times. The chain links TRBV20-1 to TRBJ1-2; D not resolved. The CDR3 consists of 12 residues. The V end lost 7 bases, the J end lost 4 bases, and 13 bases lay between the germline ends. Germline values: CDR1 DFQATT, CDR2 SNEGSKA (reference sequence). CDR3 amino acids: CSGGENTYGYTF. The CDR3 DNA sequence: TGCAGTGGCGGCGAAAACACCTATGGCTACACCTTC.

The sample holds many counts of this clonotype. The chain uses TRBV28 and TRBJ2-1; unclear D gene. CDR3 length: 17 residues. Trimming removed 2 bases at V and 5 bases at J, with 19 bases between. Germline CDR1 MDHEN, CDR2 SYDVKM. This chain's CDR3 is CASSLRPISETHNEQFF. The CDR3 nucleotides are TGTGCCAGCAGTTTACGCCCTATCTCGGAGACCCACAATGAGCAGTTCTTC.

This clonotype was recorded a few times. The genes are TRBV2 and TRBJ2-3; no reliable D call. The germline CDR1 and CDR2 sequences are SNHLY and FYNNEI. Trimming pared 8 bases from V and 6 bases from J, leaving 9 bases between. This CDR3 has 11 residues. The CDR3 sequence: CASGFGDTQYF. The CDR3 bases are TGTGCCAGCGGGTTCGGGGATACGCAGTATTTT.

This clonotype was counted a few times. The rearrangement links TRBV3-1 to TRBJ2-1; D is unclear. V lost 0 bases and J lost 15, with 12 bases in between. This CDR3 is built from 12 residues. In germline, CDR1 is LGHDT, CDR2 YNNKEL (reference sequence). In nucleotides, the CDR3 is TGTGCCAGCAGCCAAGAACCCTCTGGACGGTTCTTC. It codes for CASSQEPSGRFF.

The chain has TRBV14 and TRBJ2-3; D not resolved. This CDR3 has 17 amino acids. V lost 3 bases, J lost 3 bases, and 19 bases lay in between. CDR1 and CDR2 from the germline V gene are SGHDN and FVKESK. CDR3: CASSHGRLNLPTDTQYF. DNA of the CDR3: TGTGCCAGCAGCCACGGAAGGCTAAATCTCCCTACAGATACGCAGTATTTT.

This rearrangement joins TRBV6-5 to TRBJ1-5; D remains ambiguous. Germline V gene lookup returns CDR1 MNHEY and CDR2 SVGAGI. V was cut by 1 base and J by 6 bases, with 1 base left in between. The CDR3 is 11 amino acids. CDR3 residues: CASSYCQPQHF. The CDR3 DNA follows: TGTGCCAGCAGTTACTGTCAGCCCCAGCATTTT.

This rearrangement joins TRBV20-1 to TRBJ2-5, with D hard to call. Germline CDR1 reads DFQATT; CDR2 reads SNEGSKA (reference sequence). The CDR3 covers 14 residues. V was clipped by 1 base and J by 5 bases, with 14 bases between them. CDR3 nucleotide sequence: TGCAGTGCTAGAGCTGCAACTTCTCTGGAGACCCAGTACTTC. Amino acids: CSARAATSLETQYF.

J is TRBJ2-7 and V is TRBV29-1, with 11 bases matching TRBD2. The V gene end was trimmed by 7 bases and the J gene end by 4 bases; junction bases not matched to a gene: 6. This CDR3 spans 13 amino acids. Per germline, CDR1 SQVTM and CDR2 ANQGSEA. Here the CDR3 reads CSATSGSAYEQYF. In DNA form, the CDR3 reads TGCAGCGCAACTAGCGGGAGTGCGTACGAGCAGTACTTC.

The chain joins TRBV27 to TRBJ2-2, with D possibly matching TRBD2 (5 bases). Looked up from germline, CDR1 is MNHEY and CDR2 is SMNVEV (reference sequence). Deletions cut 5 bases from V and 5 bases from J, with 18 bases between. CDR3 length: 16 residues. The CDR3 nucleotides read TGTGCCAGCAGTCCGTCGCTAGCTGTTGGGACCGGGGAGCTGTTTTTT. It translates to CASSPSLAVGTGELFF.

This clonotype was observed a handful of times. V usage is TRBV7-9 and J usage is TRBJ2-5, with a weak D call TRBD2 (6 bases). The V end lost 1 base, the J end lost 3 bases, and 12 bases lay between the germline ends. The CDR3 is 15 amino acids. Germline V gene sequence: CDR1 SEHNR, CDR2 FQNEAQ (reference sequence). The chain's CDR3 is CASSLELGGKETQYF. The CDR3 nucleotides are TGTGCCAGCAGCTTAGAGCTCGGAGGGAAAGAGACCCAGTACTTC.

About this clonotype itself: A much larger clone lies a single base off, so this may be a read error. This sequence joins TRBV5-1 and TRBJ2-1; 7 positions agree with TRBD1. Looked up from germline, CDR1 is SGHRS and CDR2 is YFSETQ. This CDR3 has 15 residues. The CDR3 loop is CASSSITTGRNKQFF. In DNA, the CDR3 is TGCGCCAGCAGCTCCATTACGACAGGGCGCAATAAGCAGTTCTTC.

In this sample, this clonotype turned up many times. The DNA of the CDR3 is TGCAGCGTTGCGGGGGTACCGGGACTAGCAAATGAGCAGTTCTTC. This gives the protein CSVAGVPGLANEQFF. The rearrangement uses TRBV29-1 and TRBJ2-1; 9 bases map to TRBD2. The V gene's germline CDR1 is SQVTM and CDR2 ANQGSEA. This CDR3 comprises 15 residues. After removal of 4 bases from V and 7 bases from J, the junction contained 11 bases not matched to a gene.

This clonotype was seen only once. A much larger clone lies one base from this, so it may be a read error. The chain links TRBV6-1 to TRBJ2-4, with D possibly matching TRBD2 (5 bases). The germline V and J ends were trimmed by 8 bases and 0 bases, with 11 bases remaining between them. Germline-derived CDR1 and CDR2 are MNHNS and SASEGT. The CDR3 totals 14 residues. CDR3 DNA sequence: TGTGCCAGCCGGGCAGCGGTAGCCAAAAACATTCAGTACTTC. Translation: CASRAAVAKNIQYF.

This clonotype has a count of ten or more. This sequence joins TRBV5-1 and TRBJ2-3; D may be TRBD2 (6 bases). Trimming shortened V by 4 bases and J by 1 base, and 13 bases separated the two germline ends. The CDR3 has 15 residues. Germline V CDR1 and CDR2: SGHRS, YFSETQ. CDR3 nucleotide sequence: TGCGCCAGCAGCCATCCGGGACTCCGCACAGATACGCAGTATTTT. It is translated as CASSHPGLRTDTQYF.

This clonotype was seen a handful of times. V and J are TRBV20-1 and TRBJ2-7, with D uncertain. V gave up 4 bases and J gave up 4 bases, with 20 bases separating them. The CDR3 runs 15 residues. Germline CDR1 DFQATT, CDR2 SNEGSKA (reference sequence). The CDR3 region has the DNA TGCAGTGCTAATGGCAATATAGCCGACGAATACGAGCAGTACTTC. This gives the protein CSANGNIADEYEQYF.

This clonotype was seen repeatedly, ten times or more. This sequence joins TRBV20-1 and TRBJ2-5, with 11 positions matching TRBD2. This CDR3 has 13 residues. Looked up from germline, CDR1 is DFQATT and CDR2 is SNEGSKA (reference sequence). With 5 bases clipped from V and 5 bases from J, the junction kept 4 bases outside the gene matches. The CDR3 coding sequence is TGCAGTGCTGTAGCGGGAGGGCAGGAGACCCAGTACTTC. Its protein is CSAVAGGQETQYF.

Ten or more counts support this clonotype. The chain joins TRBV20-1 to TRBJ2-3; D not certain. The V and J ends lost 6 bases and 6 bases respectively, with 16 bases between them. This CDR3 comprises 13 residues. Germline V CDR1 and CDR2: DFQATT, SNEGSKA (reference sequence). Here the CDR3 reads CSALLASSDTQYF. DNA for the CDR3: TGCAGTGCGCTCCTGGCCTCTTCCGATACGCAGTATTTT.

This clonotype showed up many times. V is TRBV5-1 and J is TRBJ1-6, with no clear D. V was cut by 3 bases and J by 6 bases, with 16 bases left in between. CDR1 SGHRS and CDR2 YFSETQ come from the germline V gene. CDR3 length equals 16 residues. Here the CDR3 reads CASSSLGGFGNSPLHF. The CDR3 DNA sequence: TGCGCCAGCAGCTCTCTCGGAGGTTTCGGTAATTCACCCCTCCACTTT.